Below, 23 T cell receptor beta chains from the same sample are listed, as sequenced in a study of CD8+ T cells in alopecia areata. Following extraction, RNA underwent reverse transcription to cDNA, which served as the sequencing template. Sequencing was performed with immunoSEQ multiplex PCR; in TCRdb, only in-frame clones are kept and a portion is missing. The sample includes roughly 100,000 clones, around 44% of them seen just once. As to treatment: oral pan-JAK inhibitor, 5-10 mg twice daily. This sample comprised CD8+ T cells sorted from blood, obtained at week 24, from a patient treated with tofacitinib. Receptors originate from a human donor with alopecia areata.

The V gene is TRBV5-1, the J gene TRBJ2-7; D might be TRBD2 (5 bases). V dropped 4 bases and J dropped 6 bases, with 14 bases sitting between them. Germline V lookup: CDR1 SGHRS, CDR2 YFSETQ. The CDR3 covers 13 residues. CDR3 sequence: CASSQRWPVEQYF. Written as DNA, the CDR3 is TGCGCCAGCAGCCAGCGGTGGCCGGTCGAGCAGTACTTC.

This clone occurred a few times. This chain links TRBV5-1 with TRBJ2-2; 10 bases fit TRBD1. Losses at the gene ends were 4 bases for V and 3 bases for J; bases not matched to a gene: 9. The germline V gene encodes CDR1 SGHRS and CDR2 YFSETQ. The CDR3 is made up of 17 amino acids. CDR3 amino acids: CASSTHRDRGDTGELFF. The CDR3 DNA reads as TGCGCCAGCAGCACCCACCGGGACAGGGGTGACACCGGGGAGCTGTTTTTT. The variable domain in full, with the rest retrieved from reference TRBV5-1 and TRBJ2-2, is KAGVTQTPRYLIKTRGQQVTLSCSPISGHRSVSWYQQTPGQGLQFLFEYFSETQRNKGNFPGRFSGRQFSNSRSEMNVSTLELGDSALYLCASSTHRDRGDTGELFFGEGSRLTVL.

This clone was seen only a few times. The chain has TRBV6-1 and TRBJ1-2, with no clear D. CDR1 MNHNS and CDR2 SASEGT come from the germline V gene. V was cut by 7 bases and J by 0 bases, with 6 bases left in between. The CDR3 covers 12 residues. DNA of the CDR3: TGTGCCAGCAACAAAGCTAACTATGGCTACACCTTC. Its protein product is CASNKANYGYTF.

This clone was counted a few times. The chain is built from TRBV27 and TRBJ2-5; possible D gene TRBD2, 5 bases. This CDR3 is 13 amino acids long. Trimming pared 3 bases from V and 7 bases from J, leaving 12 bases between. Germline lookup yields CDR1 MNHEY and CDR2 SMNVEV (reference sequence). The CDR3 region has the DNA TGTGCCAGCAGTTTGGCTTCGGGGAGGACCCAGTACTTC. Translating gives CASSLASGRTQYF.

The V call is TRBV29-1, the J call TRBJ2-1, with 7 bases that match TRBD2. V lost 4 bases and J lost 6; bases outside the gene matches: 18. Germline-derived CDR1 and CDR2 are SQVTM and ANQGSEA. This CDR3 comprises 17 residues. CDR3 sequence (DNA): TGCAGCGTTGCTTCCCTCCTACTAGCGCGACCAGTCAATGAGCAGTTCTTC. It specifies CSVASLLLARPVNEQFF.

The chain combines TRBV5-1 with TRBJ2-7; tentatively, D is TRBD1 (5 bases). The CDR3 contains 16 residues. Trimming stripped 3 bases from V and 7 bases from J, with 23 bases between. The germline V gene has CDR1 SGHRS and CDR2 YFSETQ. This CDR3 is CASSSMAALPGREQYF. In DNA form, the CDR3 reads TGCGCCAGCAGCTCAATGGCGGCTCTCCCAGGGCGGGAGCAGTACTTC.

CDR3 bases: TGCGCCAGCAGTGAGTCGACGGGGCCTCGTGGTCAGCCCCAGCATTTT. Encoded protein: CASSESTGPRGQPQHF. The V and J genes are TRBV10-2 and TRBJ1-5, with D perhaps matching TRBD1 (5 bases). CDR3 length: 16 residues. Per germline, CDR1 WSHSY and CDR2 SAAADI. The V end was cut by 0 bases, the J end by 6 bases, with 15 bases between.

The chain recombines TRBV2 with TRBJ2-5; 8 nucleotides line up with TRBD1. The CDR3 length is 13 residues. V was clipped by 6 bases and J by 5 bases; unmatched bases: 5. Germline CDR1 reads SNHLY; CDR2 reads FYNNEI. CDR3 sequence (DNA): TGTGCCAGCAGCCAGGGGGCTCTGGAGACCCAGTACTTC. Protein product: CASSQGALETQYF.

The chain joins TRBV5-1 to TRBJ2-1, with D unresolved. There are 15 residues in the CDR3. The germline gives CDR1 SGHRS, CDR2 YFSETQ. V shed 1 base and J shed 3 bases, with 11 bases lying between them. The CDR3 spells CASSLPVPRYNEQFF. DNA of the CDR3: TGCGCCAGCAGCTTGCCAGTCCCCCGCTACAATGAGCAGTTCTTC.

The chain recombines TRBV4-1 with TRBJ2-1, with a weak D call TRBD2 (5 bases). Germline assignment: CDR1 MGHRA and CDR2 YSYEKL. V lost 3 bases to trimming and J lost 9 bases, with 12 bases between them. The CDR3 is made up of 13 amino acids. Here the CDR3 DNA reads TGCGCCAGCAGCCAGGACCCAACTAGTGAGCAGTTCTTC. It translates to CASSQDPTSEQFF.

This clone was counted between two and nine times. CDR3: CASRYREGANYGYTF. The DNA of the CDR3 is TGCGCCAGCAGGTACCGTGAGGGGGCCAACTATGGCTACACCTTC. The rearrangement uses TRBV4-1 and TRBJ1-2, with 7 bases identical to TRBD1. The germline CDR1 and CDR2 sequences are MGHRA and YSYEKL. V trimming: 6 bases; J trimming: 2 bases; junction bases outside the gene matches: 9. CDR3 length equals 15 residues.

V usage is TRBV11-2 and J usage is TRBJ2-5, with 12 bases fitting TRBD1. CDR3 length equals 16 residues. Germline values: CDR1 SGHAT, CDR2 FQNNGV. J was trimmed by 1 base and V by 5 bases; bases with no gene match: 5. The CDR3 here is CASSRGDRGLQETQYF. The CDR3 DNA reads as TGTGCCAGCAGCCGAGGGGACAGGGGGCTCCAAGAGACCCAGTACTTC.

This clone has more than one count but fewer than ten. This chain uses TRBV19 with TRBJ1-1; 8 bases map to TRBD1. The CDR3 covers 16 residues. V lost 0 bases and J lost 5; bases outside the gene matches: 8. Germline values: CDR1 LNHDA, CDR2 SQIVND (reference sequence). Here the CDR3 reads CASSIEPDRGWTEAFF. In nucleotides, the CDR3 is TGTGCCAGTAGTATAGAGCCAGACAGGGGATGGACTGAAGCTTTCTTT.

The DNA for the CDR3 is TGTGCCAGCAGCGTAGGTCTTAACACCGGGGAGCTGTTTTTT. Residues: CASSVGLNTGELFF. The chain couples TRBV9 to TRBJ2-2; D is undetermined. CDR3 length: 14 residues. V was trimmed by 0 bases and J by 2 bases, leaving 5 bases between them. The germline gives CDR1 SGDLS, CDR2 YYNGEE.

The chain recombines TRBV11-2 with TRBJ2-4, with D hard to call. This CDR3 region has 15 residues. Per germline, CDR1 SGHAT and CDR2 FQNNGV. Deletions cut 5 bases from V and 2 bases from J, with 13 bases between. CDR3: CASSVNGEPKNIQYF. The CDR3 DNA sequence: TGTGCCAGCAGCGTAAACGGAGAACCCAAAAACATTCAGTACTTC.

The V and J genes are TRBV29-1 and TRBJ2-7; D may be TRBD2 (6 bases). The CDR3 has 14 amino acids. Germline CDR1 is SQVTM and CDR2 is ANQGSEA. V lost 6 bases to trimming and J lost 2 bases, with 17 bases between them. The CDR3 DNA is TGCAGCGTCTTCGGGACTCAAGACCCCTACGAGCAGTACTTC. Translating it yields CSVFGTQDPYEQYF.

There are a few counts of this clone. This chain links TRBV15 with TRBJ2-1; 9 bases match TRBD2. J gave up 8 bases and V 3 bases, and 11 bases lay outside the gene matches. The CDR3 is 16 amino acids. The V gene's germline CDR1 is LNHNV and CDR2 YYDKDF (reference sequence). CDR3 region: CATSSTREGWGYEQFF. The CDR3, as DNA: TGTGCCACCAGCAGCACGCGGGAGGGCTGGGGGTATGAGCAGTTCTTC.

This clone appeared once. The chain links TRBV7-9 to TRBJ2-7, with 7 positions matching TRBD2. The CDR3 totals 15 residues. The J segment lost 2 bases and the V segment lost 1 base, leaving 5 bases of the junction unmatched. The V gene's germline CDR1 is SEHNR and CDR2 FQNEAQ (reference sequence). The CDR3 DNA sequence: TGTGCCAGCAGCTTAGGGGGAGGGAAGCCCTACGAGCAGTACTTC. The encoded protein is CASSLGGGKPYEQYF.

The rearrangement joins TRBV29-1 to TRBJ2-1; D is unresolved. This CDR3 has 16 residues. Deletions cut 2 bases from V and 4 bases from J, with 18 bases between. Germline V lookup: CDR1 SQVTM, CDR2 ANQGSEA. The chain's CDR3 is CSVEIRQANMYNEQFF. DNA of the CDR3: TGCAGCGTTGAAATTCGGCAGGCGAATATGTACAATGAGCAGTTCTTC.

This clone occurred a few times. The rearrangement links TRBV7-9 to TRBJ2-7; TRBD1 matches at 7 bases. With 5 bases clipped from V and 5 bases from J, the junction kept 15 bases outside the gene matches. This CDR3 is built from 16 residues. Germline V gene lookup returns CDR1 SEHNR and CDR2 FQNEAQ (reference sequence). The CDR3, as DNA: TGTGCCAGCAGCCCTCGTGGACAGGACTTGGGCGACGAGCAGTACTTC. As protein: CASSPRGQDLGDEQYF.

This chain's CDR3 is CASGLESVTDTQYF. In nucleotides, the CDR3 is TGTGCTAGTGGTTTGGAGTCGGTGACAGATACGCAGTATTTT. The chain recombines TRBV12-5 with TRBJ2-3; no firm D call. The germline V gene encodes CDR1 LGHNT and CDR2 FRNRAP. CDR3 length: 14 residues. V was shortened by 1 base and J by 3 bases, with 8 bases between the two germline ends.

The V and J genes are TRBV5-1 and TRBJ1-1; 9 bases fit TRBD1. This CDR3 spans 17 amino acids. Germline CDR1 reads SGHRS; CDR2 reads YFSETQ. Unmatched junction bases numbered 21, after V lost 4 bases and J lost 11 bases. CDR3 nucleotides: TGCGCCAGCAGCCTAGGGGACAGGGTTCCGCTATGGGATCGGGCTTTCTTT. Translation gives CASSLGDRVPLWDRAFF.

This rearrangement joins TRBV5-6 to TRBJ2-7; no definite D call. Germline V lookup: CDR1 SGHDT, CDR2 YYEEEE. V lost 4 bases and J 4 bases, leaving 12 bases between the germline ends. This CDR3 contains 13 residues. CDR3 DNA sequence: TGTGCCAGCAGCCTCATGGCCGGGTACGAGCAGTACTTC. Translation gives CASSLMAGYEQYF.